A selection of T cell receptor beta chains follows, all from one sample in a study of T-cell memory formation after mild COVID-19. TCRdb processed the 5' RACE reads anew with MiXCR; each CDR3 protein has one entry. The data show roughly 190,000 distinct CDR3 sequences, around 30% seen once. The sequenced material came from PBMCs or a T cell subset sorted from them (not recorded which). All receptors come from an adult woman who had mild COVID-19 (a few samples of this study predate the infection). Cell type and time point are not known. Each CDR3 is given with its conserved first and last residue. A D gene is named only where the DNA matches it firmly. Size tells how often a clone was seen (once, few, many) or the class of an expanded clone, and some rows leave it out.

J gene: TRBJ2-3
clone size: NA
D gene: NA
CDR3 length: 16
V gene: TRBV7-2
CDR3 protein: CASRPLSDLSTDTQYF
CDR3 DNA: TGTGCCAGCAGGCCCCTTTCGGACCTAAGCACAGATACGCAGTATTTT

J gene: TRBJ1-5
clone size: many
D gene: NA
CDR3 length: 13
V gene: TRBV20-1
CDR3 protein: CSASPYSNQPQHF
CDR3 DNA: TGCAGTGCTAGTCCCTATAGCAATCAGCCCCAGCATTTT

J gene: TRBJ2-3
clone size: few
D gene: NA
CDR3 length: 18
V gene: TRBV4-3
CDR3 protein: CASSQAGAGWTGTDTQYF
CDR3 DNA: TGCGCCAGCAGCCAAGCGGGGGCAGGGTGGACGGGCACAGATACGCAGTATTTT

J gene: TRBJ2-3
clone size: NA
D gene: TRBD1
CDR3 length: 14
V gene: TRBV28
CDR3 protein: CASRTGAATDTQYF
CDR3 DNA: TGTGCCAGCAGGACAGGGGCTGCCACAGATACGCAGTATTTT

J gene: TRBJ1-1
clone size: NA
D gene: NA
CDR3 length: 13
V gene: TRBV25-1
CDR3 protein: CASSDYRNTEAFF
CDR3 DNA: TGTGCCAGCAGTGACTACCGGAACACTGAAGCTTTCTTT

J gene: TRBJ2-4
clone size: few
D gene: TRBD2
CDR3 length: 16
V gene: TRBV5-1
CDR3 protein: CASSSGTSGRENIQYF
CDR3 DNA: TGCGCCAGCAGCTCAGGGACTAGCGGAAGGGAAAACATTCAGTACTTC

J gene: TRBJ1-4
clone size: few
D gene: TRBD1
CDR3 length: 16
V gene: TRBV4-1
CDR3 protein: CASSQSVTGLGEKLFF
CDR3 DNA: TGCGCCAGCAGCCAATCTGTGACAGGGCTAGGGGAAAAACTGTTTTTT

J gene: TRBJ2-1
clone size: NA
D gene: TRBD2
CDR3 length: 15
V gene: TRBV7-2
CDR3 protein: CASSLESGGGNEQFF
CDR3 DNA: TGTGCCAGCAGCTTAGAGTCGGGAGGGGGCAATGAGCAGTTCTTC

J gene: TRBJ2-7
clone size: few
D gene: NA
CDR3 length: 13
V gene: TRBV4-1
CDR3 protein: CASSQVLGEEQYF
CDR3 DNA: TGCGCCAGCAGCCAAGTTCTGGGGGAAGAGCAGTACTTC

J gene: TRBJ2-5
clone size: NA
D gene: NA
CDR3 length: 18
V gene: TRBV14
CDR3 protein: CASSQVRSATEYQETQYF
CDR3 DNA: TGTGCCAGCAGCCAGGTGCGGAGTGCCACAGAGTACCAAGAGACCCAGTACTTC

J gene: TRBJ2-2
clone size: few
D gene: TRBD1
CDR3 length: 16
V gene: TRBV28
CDR3 protein: CASSHRDRVNTGELFF
CDR3 DNA: TGTGCCAGCAGTCACCGGGACAGGGTAAACACCGGGGAGCTGTTTTTT

J gene: TRBJ2-1
clone size: few
D gene: TRBD1
CDR3 length: 16
V gene: TRBV29-1
CDR3 protein: CSVDGPRGRGHDEQFF
CDR3 DNA: TGCAGCGTTGACGGTCCTAGAGGCAGGGGGCATGATGAGCAGTTCTTC

J gene: TRBJ2-3
clone size: NA
D gene: TRBD2
CDR3 length: 17
V gene: TRBV12-3/TRBV12-4
CDR3 protein: CASRPLTSGGSTDTQYF
CDR3 DNA: TGTGCCAGCAGGCCTCTTACTAGCGGGGGGAGCACAGATACGCAGTATTTT

J gene: TRBJ2-5
clone size: many
D gene: NA
CDR3 length: 16
V gene: TRBV4-3
CDR3 protein: CASSQDEAPSRETQYF
CDR3 DNA: TGCGCCAGCAGCCAAGATGAGGCACCGAGTCGGGAGACCCAGTACTTC

J gene: TRBJ2-4
clone size: NA
D gene: NA
CDR3 length: 13
V gene: TRBV14
CDR3 protein: CASSQLAKNIQYF
CDR3 DNA: TGTGCCAGCAGCCAGCTAGCCAAAAACATTCAGTACTTC

J gene: TRBJ2-1
clone size: many
D gene: NA
CDR3 length: 11
V gene: TRBV18
CDR3 protein: CASSPGNEQFF
CDR3 DNA: TGTGCCAGCAGTCCAGGGAATGAGCAGTTCTTC

J gene: TRBJ2-5
clone size: NA
D gene: NA
CDR3 length: 16
V gene: TRBV18
CDR3 protein: CASSSGARTIQETQYF
CDR3 DNA: TGTGCCAGCTCATCAGGCGCGCGCACCATCCAAGAGACCCAGTACTTC

J gene: TRBJ1-1
clone size: NA
D gene: NA
CDR3 length: 15
V gene: TRBV5-1
CDR3 protein: CASSLLCCMNTEAFF
CDR3 DNA: TGCGCCAGCAGCTTGCTTTGTTGCATGAACACTGAAGCTTTCTTT

J gene: TRBJ2-5
clone size: NA
D gene: TRBD1
CDR3 length: 14
V gene: TRBV12-3/TRBV12-4
CDR3 protein: CASKSDINRGTQYF
CDR3 DNA: TGTGCCAGCAAGTCGGACATTAACAGGGGGACCCAGTACTTC

J gene: TRBJ2-5
clone size: NA
D gene: NA
CDR3 length: 16
V gene: TRBV7-9
CDR3 protein: CASSPTMKQGRGTQYF
CDR3 DNA: TGTGCCAGCAGCCCCACGATGAAACAGGGGAGGGGGACCCAGTACTTC

J gene: TRBJ2-5
clone size: NA
D gene: NA
CDR3 length: 16
V gene: TRBV14
CDR3 protein: CASSQDRVTRGDTQYF
CDR3 DNA: TGTGCCAGCAGCCAAGATAGGGTAACCAGGGGCGACACCCAGTACTTC

J gene: TRBJ2-6
clone size: NA
D gene: TRBD1
CDR3 length: 15
V gene: TRBV29-1
CDR3 protein: CSAGQANSGANVLTF
CDR3 DNA: TGCAGCGCGGGACAGGCGAACTCTGGGGCCAACGTCCTGACTTTC

J gene: TRBJ1-1
clone size: NA
D gene: TRBD1
CDR3 length: 16
V gene: TRBV13
CDR3 protein: CASSLVRRGPNAEAFF
CDR3 DNA: TGTGCCAGCAGCTTAGTACGCAGGGGGCCCAACGCTGAAGCTTTCTTT

J gene: TRBJ1-2
clone size: few
D gene: TRBD1
CDR3 length: 16
V gene: TRBV5-3
CDR3 protein: CARSYSPWTGDYGYTF
CDR3 DNA: TGTGCCAGAAGCTACTCCCCGTGGACAGGAGACTATGGCTACACCTTC